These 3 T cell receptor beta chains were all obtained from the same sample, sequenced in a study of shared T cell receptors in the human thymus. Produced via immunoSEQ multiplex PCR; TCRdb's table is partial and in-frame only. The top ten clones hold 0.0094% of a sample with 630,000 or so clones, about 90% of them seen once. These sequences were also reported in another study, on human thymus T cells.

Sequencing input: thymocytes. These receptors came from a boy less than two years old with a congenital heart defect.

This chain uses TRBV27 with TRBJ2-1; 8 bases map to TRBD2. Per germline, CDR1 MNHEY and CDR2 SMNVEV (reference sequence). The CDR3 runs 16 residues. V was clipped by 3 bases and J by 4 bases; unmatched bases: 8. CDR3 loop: CASSFRAGGTYNEQFF. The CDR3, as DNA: TGTGCCAGCAGTTTTCGCGCGGGAGGCACATACAATGAGCAGTTCTTC.

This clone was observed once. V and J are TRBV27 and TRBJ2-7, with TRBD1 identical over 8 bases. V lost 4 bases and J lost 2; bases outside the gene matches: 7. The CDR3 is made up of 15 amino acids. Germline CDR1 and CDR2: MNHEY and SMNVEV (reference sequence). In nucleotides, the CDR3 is TGTGCCAGCAGTTCGAATCGCAGGGGGCCCTACGAGCAGTACTTC. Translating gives CASSSNRRGPYEQYF.

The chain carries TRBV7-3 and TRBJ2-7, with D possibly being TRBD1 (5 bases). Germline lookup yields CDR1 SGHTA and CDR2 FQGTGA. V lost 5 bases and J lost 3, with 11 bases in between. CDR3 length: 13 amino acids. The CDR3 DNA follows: TGTGCCAGCAGCCGTCTGCAGGGCTACGAGCAGTACTTC. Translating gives CASSRLQGYEQYF.